The T cell receptor (beta chain) under discussion was sequenced for a study of regulatory T cells in long-lasting Graves disease. Sample time point: persistent/refractory GD, antithyroid drugs over 5 years with positive TRAb. PBMC-derived RNA was used for the TCR library. Trimming pared 1 base from V and 8 bases from J, leaving 9 bases between. Germline V gene data show CDR1 as SGHVS and CDR2 as FQNEAQ. The CDR3 runs to 13 residues. Building of the TCR beta libraries involved iRepertoire HTBI primers and Arm-PCR of CDR3 regions. TCRdb fed the multiplex PCR reads into MiXCR, producing one record per CDR3 protein. The sample has a few hundred thousand distinct CDR3 sequences, roughly 25% seen once.

Sequencing was performed on peripheral blood mononuclear cells (PBMCs), taken when the disease was refractory, from a patient treated with antithyroid drugs. The clonotype comes from a middle-aged woman with Graves disease. V gene TRBV7-8 combines with J gene TRBJ2-1; the D is unclear. DNA for the CDR3: TGTGCCAGCAGCTTAGACGGATGGGATGAGCAGTTCTTC. This sequence encodes CASSLDGWDEQFF.